These 22 T cell receptor beta chains share one sample of origin, sequenced in a study of shared clonotypes between healthy human individuals. Sequencing used immunoSEQ multiplex PCR; TCRdb keeps in-frame clones, though not all of them. The table lists 2 million to 2.5 million clones, 90% to 96% of them singletons, with around 0.13% in the top ten. Input material: naive CD4+ T cells sorted from blood. Subset indicated: CD45RA+ positively selected. These receptors were collected from a man aged 18 to 29 in good health.

CDR3 amino acids: CAWRNGPSEKLFF. In DNA form, the CDR3 reads TGTGCCTGGAGGAACGGACCATCGGAAAAACTGTTTTTT. The V call is TRBV30, the J call TRBJ1-4; no clear D gene. The germline V gene encodes CDR1 GTSNPN and CDR2 SVGIG (reference sequence). The CDR3 loop spans 13 amino acids. The V end lost 3 bases, the J end lost 8 bases, and 13 bases lay between the germline ends.

Details on this clone: The same CDR3 is also encoded by other DNA sequences in this sample. The CDR3 is CASSPGANQPQHF. DNA of the CDR3: TGTGCCAGCAGCCCGGGGGCCAATCAGCCCCAGCATTTT. The chain combines TRBV7-2 with TRBJ1-5; maybe TRBD1 (6 bases). V was clipped by 5 bases and J by 3 bases, with 8 bases between them. The CDR3 spans 13 residues. Germline V gene lookup returns CDR1 SGHTA and CDR2 FQGNSA.

V is TRBV19 and J is TRBJ2-5; TRBD1 agrees at 7 bases. The ends lost 5 bases at V and 5 bases at J; junction bases unmatched: 11. The CDR3 is 15 residues long. Germline loops: CDR1 LNHDA, CDR2 SQIVND (reference sequence). This CDR3 reads CASSRLGQAGETQYF. The CDR3 bases are TGTGCCAGTAGTCGTCTAGGACAGGCCGGGGAGACCCAGTACTTC.

The genes are TRBV7-8 and TRBJ1-6; TRBD1 might be the D (5 bases). The CDR3 has 13 amino acids. V was shortened by 5 bases and J by 13 bases, with 15 bases between the two germline ends. The germline gives CDR1 SGHVS, CDR2 FQNEAQ. CDR3: CASSPTLQEPLHF. Here the CDR3 DNA reads TGTGCCAGCAGCCCGACGCTACAGGAGCCCCTCCACTTT.

V usage is TRBV6-1 and J usage is TRBJ2-1, with 10 bases lining up with TRBD2. CDR3 size: 14 residues. CDR1 is MNHNS, CDR2 SASEGT, per germline. V lost 2 bases and J lost 8; bases outside the gene matches: 3. The CDR3 DNA reads as TGTGCCAGCAGTGAACTAGCGGGAGTGGATGAGCAGTTCTTC. This encodes CASSELAGVDEQFF.

J is TRBJ2-7 and V is TRBV4-1, with D possibly TRBD1 on 6 matching bases. Trimming took 5 bases from V and 2 from J, leaving 13 bases between them. The CDR3 runs 14 residues. Germline assignment: CDR1 MGHRA and CDR2 YSYEKL. CDR3 loop: CASSGPGATYEQYF. The CDR3 DNA reads as TGCGCCAGCAGCGGACCAGGGGCGACCTACGAGCAGTACTTC.

Remarks on this clone: Other nucleotide sequences from this sample produce the same CDR3. The chain uses TRBV9 and TRBJ2-2; D uncertain. V gave up 1 base and J gave up 6 bases, with 4 bases separating them. The CDR3 sequence is 12 residues long. Germline V gene data show CDR1 as SGDLS and CDR2 as YYNGEE. The CDR3 coding sequence is TGTGCCAGCAGCGTACTGGCCGGGGAGCTGTTTTTT. Amino acids: CASSVLAGELFF.

To note about this clone: Other DNA variants within this sample encode the same CDR3. This chain uses TRBV10-3 with TRBJ1-5; no reliable D call. The CDR3 is made up of 12 amino acids. The V end was cut by 4 bases, the J end by 4 bases, with 5 bases between. Germline CDR1 reads ENHRY; CDR2 reads SYGVKD. The CDR3 nucleotides are TGTGCCATCAGTGGGGGAAATCAGCCCCAGCATTTT. Translated, it gives CAISGGNQPQHF.

The sample holds one count of this clone. The genes are TRBV4-3 and TRBJ2-7; 7 bases agree with TRBD2. CDR1 is LGHNA, CDR2 YSLEER, per germline. Losses at the gene ends were 4 bases for V and 0 bases for J; bases not matched to a gene: 12. This CDR3 is 17 amino acids long. CDR3 protein: CASSPLGSGSSSYEQYF. The CDR3 nucleotides read TGCGCCAGCAGCCCCCTGGGTAGCGGGTCTAGCTCCTACGAGCAGTACTTC.

This clone was seen just once. This chain connects TRBV27 to TRBJ2-7; the D is unclear. CDR1 MNHEY and CDR2 SMNVEV come from the germline V gene (reference sequence). Deletions cut 8 bases from V and 1 base from J, with 12 bases between. This CDR3 comprises 13 residues. CDR3 region: CASGRTLSYEQYF. The DNA of the CDR3 is TGTGCCAGCGGACGAACCCTTTCCTACGAGCAGTACTTC.

The rearrangement uses TRBV11-2 and TRBJ2-2; no definite D call. The CDR3 is 15 amino acids. CDR1 and CDR2 from the germline V gene are SGHAT and FQNNGV. Between the trimmed V and J ends, which lost 7 bases and 3 bases, there was a span of 15 bases. CDR3 region: CASTSDRAYTGELFF. For the CDR3, the DNA is TGTGCCAGCACCTCCGATAGGGCGTACACCGGGGAGCTGTTTTTT.

V usage is TRBV6-4 and J usage is TRBJ1-2; 10 bases are shared with TRBD1. After removal of 3 bases from V and 4 bases from J, the junction contained 2 bases not matched to a gene. The CDR3 totals 14 residues. CDR1 is MRHNA, CDR2 SNTAGT, per germline. The CDR3 here is CASSEDRGIYGYTF. DNA of the CDR3: TGTGCCAGCAGTGAGGACAGGGGGATCTATGGCTACACCTTC.

V is TRBV18 and J is TRBJ2-7; the D is unclear. Germline V gene lookup returns CDR1 KGHSH and CDR2 LQKENI. Trimming left V 4 bases short and J 4 bases short, with 14 bases between. CDR3 length: 14 amino acids. The CDR3 DNA sequence: TGTGCCAGCTCACTATCGCAGAGAAGTTACGAGCAGTACTTC. It translates to CASSLSQRSYEQYF. The whole variable domain, remainder taken from reference TRBV18 and TRBJ2-7, is NAGVMQNPRHLVRRRGQEARLRCSPMKGHSHVYWYRQLPEEGLKFMVYLQKENIIDESGMPKERFSAEFPKEGPSILRIQQVVRGDSAAYFCASSLSQRSYEQYFGPGTRLTVT.

This clone has only a few counts. V usage is TRBV30 and J usage is TRBJ1-2; 10 nucleotides agree with TRBD1. V was clipped by 0 bases and J by 7 bases; unmatched bases: 8. Germline V lookup: CDR1 GTSNPN, CDR2 SVGIG (reference sequence). This CDR3 region has 15 residues. The CDR3 sequence is CAWSVGDRGYGGYTF. In DNA, the CDR3 is TGTGCCTGGAGTGTAGGGGACAGGGGATACGGTGGCTACACCTTC.

The genes are TRBV5-4 and TRBJ2-3; 8 nucleotides align to TRBD2. CDR3 size: 18 residues. The germline gives CDR1 SGHNT, CDR2 YYREEE (reference sequence). After removal of 1 base from V and 0 bases from J, the junction contained 10 bases not matched to a gene. The CDR3 DNA reads TGTGCCAGCAGCTTGAGAAGCGGGGGCCCCCTTAGCACAGATACGCAGTATTTT. This sequence encodes CASSLRSGGPLSTDTQYF.

Notes on this clone: The sample holds other DNA sequences that translate to the same CDR3. This sequence joins TRBV7-2 and TRBJ2-5; 15 nucleotides align to TRBD2. This CDR3 has 16 amino acids. With 5 bases clipped from V and 4 bases from J, the junction kept 5 bases outside the gene matches. Germline assignment: CDR1 SGHTA and CDR2 FQGNSA. CDR3 residues: CASSLRTSGRGETQYF. CDR3 nucleotide sequence: TGTGCCAGCAGCCTCCGGACTAGCGGGAGGGGAGAGACCCAGTACTTC.

The chain combines TRBV27 with TRBJ2-1, with D perhaps matching TRBD1 or TRBD2 (5 bases each). Germline values: CDR1 MNHEY, CDR2 SMNVEV (reference sequence). The V and J ends lost 4 bases and 6 bases respectively, with 16 bases between them. The CDR3 is 15 residues long. This CDR3 reads CASSWGKAVFNEQFF. As DNA, the CDR3 is TGTGCCAGCAGTTGGGGGAAAGCGGTTTTCAATGAGCAGTTCTTC.

The rearrangement uses TRBV30 and TRBJ2-7, with 7 bases identical to TRBD2. The CDR3 is 15 amino acids. Germline CDR1 reads GTSNPN; CDR2 reads SVGIG (reference sequence). J gave up 0 bases and V 1 base, and 6 bases lay outside the gene matches. The CDR3: CAWSGLAGRSYEQYF. DNA for the CDR3: TGTGCCTGGAGTGGCTTAGCGGGCCGCTCCTACGAGCAGTACTTC.

The rearrangement joins TRBV18 to TRBJ1-6; D is uncertain. CDR3 length: 16 amino acids. Germline CDR1 KGHSH, CDR2 LQKENI. V was shortened by 5 bases and J by 4 bases, with 15 bases between the two germline ends. CDR3 bases: TGTGCCAGCTCATTAAGTCCCGACGGATATAATTCACCCCTCCACTTT. Translating gives CASSLSPDGYNSPLHF.

The chain employs TRBV7-2 and TRBJ2-1, with D tentatively TRBD2 (6 bases). The CDR3 consists of 18 residues. Germline V gene lookup returns CDR1 SGHTA and CDR2 FQGNSA. V lost 1 base and J 0 bases, leaving 16 bases between the germline ends. CDR3 in amino acids: CASSLGARDFFSYNEQFF. CDR3 nucleotides: TGTGCCAGCAGCTTAGGGGCCCGGGACTTTTTCTCCTACAATGAGCAGTTCTTC.

This chain uses TRBV5-1 with TRBJ2-3; 11 bases agree with TRBD2. J lost 6 bases, V lost 6 bases, and 9 bases had no gene match. This CDR3 is 15 amino acids long. Looked up from germline, CDR1 is SGHRS and CDR2 is YFSETQ. The CDR3 protein is CASTRLAGRSDTQYF. The CDR3 nucleotides read TGCGCCAGCACCCGACTAGCGGGGCGCTCGGATACGCAGTATTTT.

This clone was counted between two and nine times. The chain is built from TRBV2 and TRBJ1-3; D may be TRBD1 (6 bases). Between the trimmed V and J ends, which lost 5 bases and 3 bases, there was a span of 11 bases. This CDR3 contains 14 residues. Germline values: CDR1 SNHLY, CDR2 FYNNEI. CDR3 region: CASSRDRFGNTIYF. The CDR3, as DNA: TGTGCCAGCAGTAGAGACAGGTTTGGAAACACCATATATTTT.